The entry that follows covers one T cell receptor beta chain sequence. This clonotype was found many times. Its antigen remains undetermined. Base qualities were left out, and no much larger clone turns up one base away. The sample originates from a study of T cells in Graves' hyperthyroidism and ophthalmopathy (dated by TCRdb to 2018 to 2020). Broadly, across the study: Peripheral blood samples were taken at the time of initial diagnosis, prior to any treatment. TCR V-J signatures able to tell the groups apart were searched for in a discovery cohort of 100 patients, of whom over 40 had Graves' ophthalmopathy and under 65 had stable Graves' hyperthyroidism. Prospective prediction of ophthalmopathy was tested in an independent validation cohort of 18 to 20 hyperthyroidism patients and 17 patients who later progressed to ophthalmopathy. The 75 to 100 discovery patients were randomly split 7:3 into training and test sets. In addition, the study compared T-cell repertoires in thyroid tissue and in blood from five or six Graves' hyperthyroidism patients. After blood sampling, hyperthyroidism patients were treated with methimazole at a starting dose of 30 mg daily, and ophthalmopathy patients were treated with high-dose intravenous methylprednisolone. The paper describes TCR Vbeta CDR3 sequencing of more than 120 peripheral blood samples, made up of 43 ophthalmopathy patients, roughly 72 hyperthyroidism patients and approximately 17 progressor patients.

Moderately to severely active disease, a Clinical Activity Score of at least 3, a NOSPECS grade of at least 4, and a duration under 3 months were present in ophthalmopathy patients. The study excluded patients with uncontrolled infections, other autoimmune diseases, pregnancy or lactation. Diagnoses were established on the basis of clinical symptoms, serum thyroxine and TRAb, thyroid ultrasound, and orbital computed tomography. PBMCs were isolated from roughly 10 ml of fresh peripheral blood by Ficoll-Paque density gradient centrifugation. Total RNA was extracted with Trizol reagent, and quality was checked on an Agilent 2100 Bioanalyzer. Trimming removed 7 bases from V and 3 bases from J, leaving 10 bases between the germline ends. The CDR3, cysteine through phenylalanine, is 13 amino acids long. This entry keeps only the CDR3 DNA: 39 bases, framed from base 1. Via the germline V gene, CDR1 is MNHEY and CDR2 SVGEGT.

Amplification of TCR beta CDR3 regions was carried out from RNA transcripts. For the first round of RT-PCR on the TCR CDR3, the HTBI primer set was used together with the Qiagen OneStep RT-PCR kit. Libraries were constructed in a second round of multiplex PCR, after which size selection and purification were carried out. The libraries were sequenced on an Illumina HiSeq2000 using paired-end 100 bp reads. Per the source publication's procedure: Raw data were processed with SOAPnuke, discarding reads with adapters, uncalled bases, mean Phred below 15, or no exact constant-primer or identifier match. COPE v1.2.5 was used to merge high-quality paired reads, and clonotypes were defined as unique nucleotide sequences. Clonotypes were aligned to IMGT TRBV, TRBD and TRBJ reference segments using MiTCR v1.1. Analysis was restricted to V-J combinations with a frequency above 0.0001, which covered 99.2% of repertoires. The TCS score was defined as F50 (clonal expansion) divided by E x V (chaos), with BLOSUM62-based TCRdist calculated between CDR3 peptides within each V-J. Welch's t-statistics and random forest reduced some 510 V-J features to roughly 13, which were used in a naive Bayes classifier (R e1071). TCRdb took the public reads, trimmed them with fastp at Q25, ran MiXCR for clone calling and kept in-frame beta chains. Each entry merges the rows of one CDR3 protein and shows their most common DNA and genes. In this record, the V and J calls reflect TCRdb's handling and not the investigators' own analysis. Here the sample has 490,000 or so distinct CDR3 sequences; roughly 22% occur a single time. The biggest ten clones account for around 54% of the sample.

General study outcomes and caveats: In validation, the model predicted progression to ophthalmopathy a median of roughly six months before onset, with about 70% sensitivity and about 72% specificity. No statistical method was used to set the sample size in advance, and investigators knew the group allocation. Most expanded thyroid clonotypes (frequency above 0.001) were also detected in blood, suggesting blood repertoires may reflect thyroid immune responses. In cross-validation, a model built on a 13 V-J signature told ophthalmopathy apart from stable hyperthyroidism with approximately 90% sensitivity and 81% to 82% specificity, and in testing the same model reached 80%/75%.

The clonotype comes from a woman aged 70-85 years with Graves' ophthalmopathy. Sample: blood. The sequence is built from TRBV6-2 or TRBV6-3 and TRBJ2-1; no D gene call is confident. DNA sequence: TGTGCCAGCATGAACTCAAACTACAATGAGCAGTTCTTC. Translated, this is CASMNSNYNEQFF.